This is a list of T cell receptor beta chains from one sample in a study of T-cell memory formation after mild COVID-19. TCRdb reprocessed the 5' RACE reads via MiXCR and lists one record per CDR3 protein. The data contain under 450,000 distinct CDR3 sequences, around a quarter of them singletons. The sample consisted of PBMCs or a T cell subset sorted from them (not recorded which). The receptor source for this set is an adult woman who had mild COVID-19 (a few samples of this study predate the infection). Cell type and time point are not known. The CDR3 runs from the conserved cysteine through the conserved F or W. The D gene is left open where the match is weak. Size is stated for part of the rows, as once, few or many counts, or as a class when the clone is expanded.

TRBV7-2	TRBD1	few	TRBJ2-7	CASSSRQGPHEQYF	TGTGCCAGCAGCTCTCGACAGGGGCCCCACGAGCAGTACTTC
TRBV14	TRBD1	NA	TRBJ1-4	CASSRYGTGVEKLFF	TGTGCCAGCAGCCGCTACGGGACAGGGGTTGAAAAACTGTTTTTT
TRBV7-6	NA	few	TRBJ2-1	CASSLADKAYEQFF	TGTGCCAGCAGCTTAGCGGACAAGGCGTATGAGCAGTTCTTC
TRBV2	NA	many	TRBJ2-7	CASRDRRYEQYF	TGTGCCAGCAGGGACCGGAGGTACGAGCAGTACTTC
TRBV5-1	TRBD1	few	TRBJ1-6	CASSSGTANIYNSPLHF	TGCGCCAGCAGCTCCGGGACAGCAAATATCTATAATTCACCCCTCCACTTT
TRBV9	NA	NA	TRBJ2-6	CASSLEGKSFAGANVLTF	TGTGCCAGCAGCTTAGAGGGGAAGTCGTTCGCTGGGGCCAACGTCCTGACTTTC
TRBV5-1	NA	few	TRBJ1-2	CASSMDSYGYTF	TGCGCCAGCAGCATGGACAGCTATGGCTACACCTTC
TRBV24-1	NA	NA	TRBJ2-1	CATTGPPTYNEQFF	TGTGCCACCACGGGACCCCCAACCTACAATGAGCAGTTCTTC
TRBV6-1	NA	NA	TRBJ2-3	CASSDGAVPVDTQYF	TGTGCCAGCAGTGATGGGGCAGTTCCTGTGGATACGCAGTATTTT
TRBV7-9	NA	NA	TRBJ2-1	CASSFPPLPNNEQFF	TGTGCCAGCAGCTTCCCCCCTCTCCCCAACAATGAGCAGTTCTTC
TRBV5-1	NA	NA	TRBJ1-1	CASSFRGGNTEAFF	TGTGCCAGCAGCTTTAGGGGGGGGAACACTGAAGCTTTCTTT
TRBV20-1	TRBD1	NA	TRBJ1-2	CSARVWDSNYGYTF	TGCAGTGCTAGAGTATGGGACAGCAACTATGGCTACACCTTC
TRBV24-1	NA	NA	TRBJ2-1	CATSDAGRASYNEQFF	TGTGCCACCAGTGACGCCGGCCGCGCCTCCTACAATGAGCAGTTCTTC
TRBV7-2	TRBD2	NA	TRBJ2-5	CASSVREGRETQYF	TGTGCCAGCAGCGTACGGGAGGGTCGGGAGACCCAGTACTTC
TRBV6-2/TRBV6-3	NA	few	TRBJ2-1	CASSTAGDPYNEQFF	TGTGCCAGCAGTACCGCTGGGGACCCCTACAATGAGCAGTTCTTC
TRBV2	NA	NA	TRBJ2-1	CASSRERGRRINEQFF	TGTGCCAGCAGTCGAGAGAGAGGGAGGAGAATCAATGAGCAGTTCTTC
TRBV21-1	NA	few	TRBJ2-3	CASSKTTSGKVDTQYF	TGTGCCAGCAGCAAAACGACTAGCGGGAAGGTAGATACGCAGTATTTT
TRBV4-1	TRBD2	NA	TRBJ2-3	CASSQPGTRMDTQYF	TGCGCCAGCAGCCAACCCGGGACTAGGATGGATACGCAGTATTTT
TRBV7-3	TRBD2	few	TRBJ2-2	CASSPESAGGNTGELFF	TGTGCCAGCAGCCCCGAATCCGCGGGGGGGAACACCGGGGAGCTGTTTTTT
TRBV4-3	NA	few	TRBJ2-3	CASSQEGGLGDTQYF	TGCGCCAGCAGCCAAGAGGGGGGGCTCGGAGATACGCAGTATTTT
TRBV14	TRBD2	once	TRBJ2-1	CASSVSRGGNEQFF	TGTGCCAGCAGCGTCTCCCGGGGGGGGAATGAGCAGTTCTTC
TRBV6-5	TRBD2	NA	TRBJ2-1	CASSHGLAGGEQFF	TGTGCCAGCAGCCACGGACTAGCGGGAGGTGAGCAGTTCTTC
TRBV12-3/TRBV12-4	NA	few	TRBJ2-7	CASSPDNEQYF	TGTGCCAGCAGTCCTGACAACGAGCAGTACTTC
TRBV18	NA	NA	TRBJ2-3	CARSPSSGSDTQYF	TGTGCCAGATCACCAAGTTCAGGGTCAGATACGCAGTATTTT
TRBV7-6	NA	few	TRBJ2-5	CASISGSQETQYF	TGTGCCAGCATTTCAGGTTCCCAAGAGACCCAGTACTTC
TRBV9	TRBD2	many	TRBJ2-3	CASSPAGTSGSTDTQYF	TGTGCCAGCAGCCCGGCCGGGACTAGCGGTAGCACAGATACGCAGTATTTT
TRBV15	TRBD2	NA	TRBJ2-1	CATSSKLAGVEQFF	TGTGCCACCAGCAGCAAGCTAGCGGGAGTTGAGCAGTTCTTC
TRBV30	TRBD1	NA	TRBJ2-7	CAWSRDRGIEQYF	TGTGCCTGGAGCCGAGACAGGGGAATCGAGCAGTACTTC
TRBV6-5	NA	NA	TRBJ1-5	CASSYDGNQPQHF	TGTGCCAGCAGTTACGACGGCAATCAGCCCCAGCATTTT
TRBV7-9	NA	few	TRBJ2-5	CASSLGLTGKETQYF	TGTGCCAGCAGCTTAGGTCTAACGGGGAAAGAGACCCAGTACTTC
TRBV2	NA	few	TRBJ1-2	CASRANNYGYTF	TGTGCCAGCAGGGCAAATAACTATGGCTACACCTTC
TRBV5-5	TRBD2	few	TRBJ2-1	CASSSGASGFQFF	TGTGCCAGCAGCTCTGGTGCTAGCGGGTTTCAGTTCTTC
TRBV14	TRBD1	NA	TRBJ1-1	CASSTGGYGVEAFF	TGTGCCAGCAGCACAGGGGGTTACGGGGTTGAAGCTTTCTTT
TRBV5-1	TRBD2	few	TRBJ2-3	CASSPTTSGTDTQYF	TGCGCCAGCAGCCCGACGACTAGCGGCACAGATACGCAGTATTTT
TRBV4-2	NA	NA	TRBJ1-5	CASSQGITANQPQHF	TGTGCCAGCAGCCAGGGGATTACAGCTAACCAGCCCCAGCATTTT
TRBV12-3/TRBV12-4	NA	few	TRBJ2-5	CASSLRRYPLGQKETQYF	TGTGCCAGCAGTTTAAGGAGGTACCCTCTCGGTCAAAAGGAGACCCAGTACTTC
TRBV6-2/TRBV6-3	TRBD1	NA	TRBJ2-7	CASSYSIRGLSYEQYF	TGTGCCAGCAGTTACTCCATAAGGGGGCTCTCCTACGAGCAGTACTTC
TRBV12-3/TRBV12-4	TRBD2	few	TRBJ2-2	CASRRTSWNTGELFF	TGTGCCAGCAGACGGACTAGCTGGAACACCGGGGAGCTGTTTTTT
TRBV12-3/TRBV12-4	NA	NA	TRBJ1-1	CASRGGPQGMNTEAFF	TGTGCCAGCCGTGGTGGCCCCCAAGGGATGAACACTGAAGCTTTCTTT
TRBV7-3	NA	NA	TRBJ2-1	CASSLRPAGLGDNEQFF	TGTGCCAGCAGCTTAAGGCCCGCGGGGTTAGGGGACAATGAGCAGTTCTTC
TRBV29-1	NA	NA	TRBJ2-1	CSVEPAYNEQFF	TGCAGCGTTGAACCAGCCTACAATGAGCAGTTCTTC
TRBV6-1	NA	NA	TRBJ1-1	CASSDSLFTEAFF	TGTGCCAGCAGTGACAGTCTTTTCACTGAAGCTTTCTTT
TRBV23-1	TRBD1	NA	TRBJ2-7	CASSVVGGHRIYEQYF	TGCGCCAGCAGCGTTGTAGGGGGCCATCGTATATACGAGCAGTACTTC
TRBV24-1	TRBD1	NA	TRBJ2-1	CATSDHGQGGTEQFF	TGTGCCACCAGTGATCACGGACAGGGCGGGACTGAGCAGTTCTTC